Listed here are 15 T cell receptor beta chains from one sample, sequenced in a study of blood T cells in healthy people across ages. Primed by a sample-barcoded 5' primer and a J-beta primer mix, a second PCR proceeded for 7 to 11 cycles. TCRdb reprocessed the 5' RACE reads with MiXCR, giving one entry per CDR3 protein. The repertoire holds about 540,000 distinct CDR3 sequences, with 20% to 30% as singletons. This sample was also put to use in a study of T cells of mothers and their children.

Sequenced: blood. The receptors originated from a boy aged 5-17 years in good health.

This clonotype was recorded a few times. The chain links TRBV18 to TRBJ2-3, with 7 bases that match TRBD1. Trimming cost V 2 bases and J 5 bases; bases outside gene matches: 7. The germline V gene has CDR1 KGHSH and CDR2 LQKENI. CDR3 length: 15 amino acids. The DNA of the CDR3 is TGTGCCAGCTCACCAGCGACAGGGAATCGAGATACGCAGTATTTT. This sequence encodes CASSPATGNRDTQYF.

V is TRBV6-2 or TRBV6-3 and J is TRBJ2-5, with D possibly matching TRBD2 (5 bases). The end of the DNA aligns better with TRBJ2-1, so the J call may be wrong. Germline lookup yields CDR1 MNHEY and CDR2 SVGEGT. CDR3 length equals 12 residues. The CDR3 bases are TGTGCCAGCAGTTACTCCCAGCGGAAGCAGTTCTTC. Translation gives CASSYSQRKQFF.

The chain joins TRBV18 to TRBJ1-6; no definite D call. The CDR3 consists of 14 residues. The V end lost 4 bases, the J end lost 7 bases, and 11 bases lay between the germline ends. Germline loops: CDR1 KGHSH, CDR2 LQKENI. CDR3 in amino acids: CASSLVQKNSPLHF. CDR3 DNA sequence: TGTGCCAGCTCACTAGTACAGAAAAATTCACCCCTCCACTTT. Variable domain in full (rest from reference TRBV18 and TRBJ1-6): NAGVMQNPRHLVRRRGQEARLRCSPMKGHSHVYWYRQLPEEGLKFMVYLQKENIIDESGMPKERFSAEFPKEGPSILRIQQVVRGDSAAYFCASSLVQKNSPLHFGNGTRLTVT.

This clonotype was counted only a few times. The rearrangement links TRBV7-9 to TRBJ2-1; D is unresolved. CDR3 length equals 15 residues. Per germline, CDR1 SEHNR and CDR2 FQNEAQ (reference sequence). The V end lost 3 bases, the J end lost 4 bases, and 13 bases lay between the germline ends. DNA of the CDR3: TGTGCCAGCAGCTTTCAGCAGACGAGGTACAATGAGCAGTTCTTC. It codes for CASSFQQTRYNEQFF.

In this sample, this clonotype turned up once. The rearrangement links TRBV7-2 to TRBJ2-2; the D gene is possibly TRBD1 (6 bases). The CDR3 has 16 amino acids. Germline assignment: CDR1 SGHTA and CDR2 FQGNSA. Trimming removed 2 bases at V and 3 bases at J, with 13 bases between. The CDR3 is CASSLTTGHDTGELFF. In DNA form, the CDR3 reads TGTGCCAGCAGCTTAACAACAGGGCACGACACCGGGGAGCTGTTTTTT.

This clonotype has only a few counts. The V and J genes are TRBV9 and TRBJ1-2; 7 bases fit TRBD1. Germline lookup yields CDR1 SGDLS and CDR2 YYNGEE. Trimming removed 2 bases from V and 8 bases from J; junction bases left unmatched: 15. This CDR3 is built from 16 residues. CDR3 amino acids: CASSVHGIRGRVGYTF. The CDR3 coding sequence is TGTGCCAGCAGCGTCCACGGGATTAGGGGGCGTGTCGGCTACACCTTC.

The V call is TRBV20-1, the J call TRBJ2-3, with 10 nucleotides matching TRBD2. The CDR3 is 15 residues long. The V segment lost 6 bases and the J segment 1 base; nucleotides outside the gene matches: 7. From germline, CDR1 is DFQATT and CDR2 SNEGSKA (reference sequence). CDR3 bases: TGCAGTGCCCCAGGACTAGCGGAGGGCACAGATACGCAGTATTTT. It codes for CSAPGLAEGTDTQYF.

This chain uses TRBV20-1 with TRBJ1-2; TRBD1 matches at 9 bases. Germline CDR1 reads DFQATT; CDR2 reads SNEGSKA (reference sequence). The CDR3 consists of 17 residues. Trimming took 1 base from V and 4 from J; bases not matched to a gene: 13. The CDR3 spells CSARAGTGSRTTYGYTF. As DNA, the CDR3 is TGCAGTGCTAGAGCTGGGACAGGGTCGAGGACAACCTATGGCTACACCTTC.

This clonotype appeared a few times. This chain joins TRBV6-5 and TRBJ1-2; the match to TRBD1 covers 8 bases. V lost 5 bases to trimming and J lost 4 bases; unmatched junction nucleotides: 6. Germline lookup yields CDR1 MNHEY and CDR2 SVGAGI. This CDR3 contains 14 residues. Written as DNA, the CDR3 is TGTGCCAGCAGTCGCCCAGGACAGGGCTATGGCTACACCTTC. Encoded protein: CASSRPGQGYGYTF.

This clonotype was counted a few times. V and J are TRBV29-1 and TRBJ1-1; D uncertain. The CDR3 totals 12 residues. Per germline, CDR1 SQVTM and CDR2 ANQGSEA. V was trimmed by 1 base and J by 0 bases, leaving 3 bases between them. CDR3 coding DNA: TGCAGCGTTGAAGGGGTGAACACTGAAGCTTTCTTT. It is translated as CSVEGVNTEAFF.

The DNA of the CDR3 is TGTGCCAGCAGTTTGGACAGGGGAGGAACCCTCTATGGCTACACCTTC. Protein: CASSLDRGGTLYGYTF. This chain joins TRBV27 and TRBJ1-2; TRBD1 agrees at 9 bases. The germline CDR1 and CDR2 sequences are MNHEY and SMNVEV (reference sequence). V shed 3 bases, J shed 4 bases, and the junction held 9 bases outside the gene matches. This CDR3 is built from 16 residues.

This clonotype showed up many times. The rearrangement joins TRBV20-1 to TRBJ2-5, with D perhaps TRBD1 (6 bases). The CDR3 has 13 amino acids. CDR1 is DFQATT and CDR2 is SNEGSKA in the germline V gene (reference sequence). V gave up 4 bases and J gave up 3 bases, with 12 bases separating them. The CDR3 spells CSANTGWEETQYF. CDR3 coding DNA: TGCAGTGCTAACACAGGGTGGGAAGAGACCCAGTACTTC.

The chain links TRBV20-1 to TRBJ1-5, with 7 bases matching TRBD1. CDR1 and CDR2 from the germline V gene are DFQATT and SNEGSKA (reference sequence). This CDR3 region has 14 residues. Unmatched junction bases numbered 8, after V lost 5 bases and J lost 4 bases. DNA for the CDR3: TGCAGTGCTCCCGGGGACAGTGCAAATCAGCCCCAGCATTTT. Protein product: CSAPGDSANQPQHF.

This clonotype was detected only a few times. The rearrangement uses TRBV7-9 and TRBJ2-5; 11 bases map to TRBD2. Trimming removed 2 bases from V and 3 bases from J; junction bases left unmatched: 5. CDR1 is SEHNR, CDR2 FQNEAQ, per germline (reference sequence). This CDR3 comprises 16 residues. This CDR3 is CASSLFLAGGKETQYF. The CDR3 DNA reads TGTGCCAGCAGCTTATTTCTAGCGGGAGGAAAAGAGACCCAGTACTTC.

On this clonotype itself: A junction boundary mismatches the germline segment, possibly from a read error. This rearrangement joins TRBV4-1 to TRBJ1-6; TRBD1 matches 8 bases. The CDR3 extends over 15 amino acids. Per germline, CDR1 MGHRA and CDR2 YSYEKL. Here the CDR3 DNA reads TGCGCCAGTAGCCAACGTACAGGGGGTAATTCACCCCTCCACTTT. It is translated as CASSQRTGGNSPLHF.